These 8 T cell receptor beta chains originate from one sample sequenced in a study of graft-versus-host responses after intestinal transplantation (dated by TCRdb to about 2021). This specimen's time point label, interpreted: cells obtained before transplantation from donor or recipient. Which antigens these TCRs recognize remains unknown. The method was the immunoSEQ multiplex PCR assay. TCRdb holds this immuneACCESS table with in-frame rearrangements only. Some clones are missing; in checked studies, unresolved V genes explain under half, and the rest has no known cause. Within this sample are tens of thousands of clones, with 85% to 95% of them counted one time only. The ten largest clonotypes hold about 2% of the sample. Sample: unstimulated CD8+ T cells sorted from spleen or lymph node cells, taken before intestinal transplant. These receptors came from a human donor who received an intestinal transplant.

V usage is TRBV10-2 and J usage is TRBJ2-3; no clear D gene. V lost 1 base to trimming and J lost 1 base, with 6 bases between them. Germline CDR1 is WSHSY and CDR2 is SAAADI. This CDR3 comprises 14 residues. CDR3 sequence (DNA): TGCGCCAGCAGTGAGTTCGCGGGCACAGATACGCAGTATTTT. Translation gives CASSEFAGTDTQYF.

This chain links TRBV6-6 with TRBJ2-5; the match to TRBD2 covers 8 bases. The last part of the DNA fits TRBJ2-7 better; the J call may be wrong. CDR1 is MNHNY and CDR2 is SVGAGI in the germline V gene (reference sequence). The CDR3 sequence is 13 residues long. CDR3 protein: CATSLRGAYEQYF. The CDR3 DNA is TGTGCCACCTCTCTGCGGGGGGCCTACGAGCAGTACTTC.

This chain uses TRBV7-8 with TRBJ2-1; TRBD2 matches 12 bases. Germline V gene data show CDR1 as SGHVS and CDR2 as FQNEAQ. Unmatched junction bases numbered 7, after V lost 5 bases and J lost 5 bases. The CDR3 length is 16 residues. In DNA form, the CDR3 reads TGTGCCAGCAGCCCCCTAGCGGGGGGGAGAGACAATGAGCAGTTCTTC. It yields the protein CASSPLAGGRDNEQFF.

V gene TRBV29-1 combines with J gene TRBJ2-2; 8 nucleotides align to TRBD1. The CDR3 spans 15 residues. Germline V gives CDR1 SQVTM, CDR2 ANQGSEA. With V trimmed by 3 bases and J by 5 bases, 8 bases remained unmatched. CDR3 residues: CSVDFQGAGTGELFF. CDR3 bases: TGCAGCGTTGATTTCCAGGGGGCGGGGACCGGGGAGCTGTTTTTT.

The CDR3 loop reads CASSGGLAGESTDTQYF. The CDR3 bases are TGTGCCAGCAGCGGAGGACTAGCGGGGGAGAGCACAGATACGCAGTATTTT. The chain couples TRBV9 to TRBJ2-3, with 13 bases identical to TRBD2. V was pared by 3 bases and J by 0 bases, with 4 bases of the junction left unmatched. The V gene's germline CDR1 is SGDLS and CDR2 YYNGEE. The CDR3 consists of 17 residues.

The V and J genes are TRBV4-3 and TRBJ2-7, with a tentative D call TRBD1 (5 bases). Per the germline V gene, CDR1 is LGHNA and CDR2 is YSLEER. CDR3 length: 13 residues. Trimming took off 1 base at V and 5 bases at J, with 9 bases between the two ends. CDR3 residues: CASSQGGTNEQYF. CDR3 DNA: TGCGCCAGCAGCCAAGGGGGCACGAACGAGCAGTACTTC.

The CDR3 reads CASRIAGKNTGELFF. In DNA form, the CDR3 reads TGTGCCAGCAGGATAGCGGGGAAGAACACCGGGGAGCTGTTTTTT. This rearrangement joins TRBV27 to TRBJ2-2; TRBD2 aligns across 8 bases. This CDR3 has 15 residues. Germline loops: CDR1 MNHEY, CDR2 SMNVEV (reference sequence). J was trimmed by 1 base and V by 6 bases; bases with no gene match: 4.

CDR3 region: CASSRMRGVDEQFF. The CDR3 DNA follows: TGTGCCAGCAGTCGAATGCGGGGGGTGGATGAGCAGTTCTTC. The J gene is TRBJ2-1, the V gene TRBV6-5; 8 bases are shared with TRBD2. J gave up 8 bases and V 5 bases, and 8 bases lay outside the gene matches. Germline assignment: CDR1 MNHEY and CDR2 SVGAGI. The CDR3 sequence is 14 residues long.